Included here is one TCR beta chain sequence, with context. The CDR3 is 14 residues long. The germline V gene encodes CDR1 SNHLY and CDR2 FYNNEI. V lost 6 bases and J lost 4; bases outside the gene matches: 3. These data originate in a study of blood T cell repertoires in COVID-19. About the study: PBMCs, B-cell-depleted T cells, or T cells provided the cDNA or gDNA that made up the material.

As handled by the study authors: Scientists estimated how many nucleated cells there were by amplifying reference gene primers. Sequencing was performed with immunoSEQ multiplex PCR; in TCRdb, only in-frame clones are kept and a portion is missing. For V, J and clone size, that table is used; D and trimming come from the DNA. The sample lists hundreds of thousands of clones, 85% occurring once. Allocation to cohorts depended on clinical history reported by the participants. The chain uses TRBV2 and TRBJ1-3; TRBD1 matches at 10 bases. The sequence was obtained from a woman in her 50s who had recovered from COVID-19. The material sequenced was PBMCs or T cells enriched from blood (not recorded which). CDR3 loop: CASRGQGGGNTIYF. CDR3 DNA sequence: TGTGCCAGCAGAGGACAGGGGGGAGGAAACACCATATATTTT.